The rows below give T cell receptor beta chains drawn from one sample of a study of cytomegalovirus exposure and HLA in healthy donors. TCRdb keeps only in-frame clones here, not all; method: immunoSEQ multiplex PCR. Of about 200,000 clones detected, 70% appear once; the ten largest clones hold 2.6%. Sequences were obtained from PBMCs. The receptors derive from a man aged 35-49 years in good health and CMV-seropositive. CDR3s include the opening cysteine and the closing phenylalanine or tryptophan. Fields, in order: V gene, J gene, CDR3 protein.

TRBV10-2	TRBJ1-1	CASRDSEAGASEAFF
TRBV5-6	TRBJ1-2	CASSLLPGSRGPNYGYTF
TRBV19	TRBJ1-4	CASSLRTGKPNEKLFF
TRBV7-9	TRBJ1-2	CASSLAVNGYTF
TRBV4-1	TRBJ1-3	CASSQERSSGNTIYF
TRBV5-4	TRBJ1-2	CASSSGGGGLRGYTF
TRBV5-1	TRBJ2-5	CASSFRTGQETQYF
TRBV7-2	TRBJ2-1	CASSWTSGGANEQFF
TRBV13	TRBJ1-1	CASSFMASEAFF
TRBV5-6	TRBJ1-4	CASSLGLAGVSNEKLFF
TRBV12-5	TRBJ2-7	CASGSGPGDEQYF
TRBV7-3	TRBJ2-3	CASSAGGKDTQYF
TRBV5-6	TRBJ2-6	CASSFRAGANVLTF
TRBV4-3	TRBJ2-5	CASSPSGGLPYF
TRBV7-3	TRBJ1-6	CASNSGTLFREPLHF
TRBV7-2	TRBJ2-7	CASSAGLTGGEQYF